This T cell receptor beta chain came from a study of metastatic and nonmetastatic thyroid tumors (dated by TCRdb to the early 2020s). For the study in its entirety: The researchers compared repertoires between peripheral blood samples and tumor or nodule tissue samples from patients with malignant or benign thyroid disease. Results and caveats for the whole study, not just this receptor: In both blood and tumor samples, malignant tumors were reported to have significantly higher TCR beta diversity than benign nodules.

The CDR3 runs 14 residues from the cysteine to the phenylalanine. Kept here is only the CDR3 DNA, which spans 42 bases and is read in frame from base 1. The germline V gene specifies MRHNA as CDR1 and SNTAGT as CDR2. The junction shows trimming of 4 bases on V and 2 bases on J, and the gene matches do not reach 5 bases of it. To prepare the library, PCR was applied. The instrument was an Illumina HiSeq 4000. High-throughput sequencing was used to profile the TCR beta-chain CDR3 region of every patient. Under the source paper's analysis protocol: A classifier to discriminate distant-metastatic papillary thyroid cancer patients was built from CDR3 differences across clinicopathological groups. The Shannon index was used to assess repertoire diversity, and the Morisita-Horn index was used to assess tumor-blood repertoire similarity. TCRdb reworked the public reads: Q25 trimming with fastp, MiXCR clone assembly, productive beta chains retained. Clone size and V and J calls follow TCRdb, not the original study. Counted in this sample were just under 4,000 clones; approximately 22% of them appeared once. The leading ten clones occupy 33% of the sample.

None of the patients had been given any treatment before thyroid surgery. Using T-cell receptor beta sequencing, the study looked back at clinical samples from patients collected from about 2011 to 2019. This clone was observed a few times. What this receptor recognizes is not known. Within one base of it there is no much larger clone, and no base qualities were kept. Recombination connected TRBV6-4 to TRBJ2-7; TRBD2 agrees with 7 junctional bases. This TCR came from a male donor with papillary thyroid cancer or a benign thyroid nodule (not recorded which). Some clones in this sample may be carry-over from other donors' samples. The material sequenced was tumor tissue. This receptor carries the CDR3 CASSGTSEAYEQYF. The DNA sequence follows: TGTGCCAGCAGTGGGACTAGTGAGGCCTACGAGCAGTACTTC.